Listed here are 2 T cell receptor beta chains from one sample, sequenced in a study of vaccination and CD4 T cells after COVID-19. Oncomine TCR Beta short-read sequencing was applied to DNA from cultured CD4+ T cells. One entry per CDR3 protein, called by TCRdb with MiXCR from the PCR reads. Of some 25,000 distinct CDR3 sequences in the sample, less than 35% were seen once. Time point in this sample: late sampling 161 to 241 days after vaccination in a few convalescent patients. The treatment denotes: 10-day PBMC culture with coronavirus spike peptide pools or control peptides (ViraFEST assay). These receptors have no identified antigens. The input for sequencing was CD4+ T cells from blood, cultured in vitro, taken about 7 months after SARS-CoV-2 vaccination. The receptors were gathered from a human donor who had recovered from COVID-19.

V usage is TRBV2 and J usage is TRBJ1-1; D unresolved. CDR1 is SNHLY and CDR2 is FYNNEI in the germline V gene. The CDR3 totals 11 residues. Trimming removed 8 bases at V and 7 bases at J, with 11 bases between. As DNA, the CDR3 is TGTGCCAGCCACCCACGAGATGAAGCTTTCTTT. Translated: CASHPRDEAFF.

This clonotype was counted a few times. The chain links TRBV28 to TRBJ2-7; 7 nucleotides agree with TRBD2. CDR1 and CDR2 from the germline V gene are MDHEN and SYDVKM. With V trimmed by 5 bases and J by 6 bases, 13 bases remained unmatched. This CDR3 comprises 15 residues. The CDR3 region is CASSLRSLGGGEQYF. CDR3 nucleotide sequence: TGTGCCAGCAGTCTCCGATCCCTTGGGGGGGGCGAGCAGTACTTC.